The following is a T cell receptor beta chain sequence with its context. This sample was included in a study of blood T cell repertoires in COVID-19. Study overall: Italy, Spain and the United States were the sources of the convalescent and acute COVID-19 samples. T cells, B-cell-depleted T cells, or PBMCs supplied cDNA or gDNA.

Germline CDR1 MNHNY, CDR2 SVGAGI (reference sequence). V lost 4 bases, J lost 3 bases, and 10 bases stayed unmatched. CDR3 length: 16 amino acids. In the study's own analysis: Quantification of nucleated cells was approximated via reference gene primer amplification. TCRdb keeps only in-frame clones here, not all; method: immunoSEQ multiplex PCR. The DNA was the basis for D and trimming; V, J and clone size are from that table. There are 95,000 to 100,000 clones in the sample; around 88% occur only once, and 1.7% lies in the top ten. The sequence was collected from a man older than 75 with acute or convalescent COVID-19. The specimen was peripheral blood. The chain joins TRBV6-6 to TRBJ2-3; TRBD1 matches at 7 bases. The CDR3 spells CASSSPGGLLTDTQYF. DNA for the CDR3: TGTGCCAGCAGTTCCCCAGGGGGATTGCTGACAGATACGCAGTATTTT.